Here is one T cell receptor beta chain with its context. The antigen is undetermined. TCRdb used MiXCR to reprocess the 5' RACE reads, holding one entry per CDR3 protein. The sample yields 690,000 or so distinct CDR3 sequences, approximately 9% seen once. The CDR3 is 14 amino acids. Trimming shortened V by 2 bases and J by 4 bases, and 10 bases separated the two germline ends. Germline assignment: CDR1 SGHDN and CDR2 FVKESK. The sample is drawn from a study of identical twins. Broader study findings: The authors noted that invariant MAIT and iNKT cells could partly confound zero-insertion analyses. Clonotypes of the beta chain that were abundant in cord blood carried fewer insertions (memory repertoires showed none).

These same records also appear under a second study, on yellow fever vaccine responses in identical twins. As that study records: It has been reported that, in twins, the vaccine T cell response seemed partly convergent and partly personalized.

The chain carries TRBV14 and TRBJ2-3; D is possibly TRBD2 (5 bases). Sample: PBMCs. The receptor was isolated from a woman between 18 and 29 years old in good health. The CDR3 here is CASSQRLAPDTQYF. The CDR3 nucleotides read TGTGCCAGCAGCCAAAGGCTAGCTCCAGATACGCAGTATTTT.